Sequencing of this T cell receptor (beta chain) was carried out in a study of metastatic and nonmetastatic thyroid tumors. This clone was seen many times. Its matching antigen is unknown. The CDR3 spans 15 residues. Germline V gene data show CDR1 as SGHKS and CDR2 as YYEKEE (reference sequence). V was cut by 5 bases and J by 0 bases, with 12 bases left in between. Regarding the study as a whole: Reports indicated that malignant thyroid tumors showed significantly higher TCR beta diversity than benign nodules did, in blood and tumor.

From the PCR reads, TCRdb re-called clones with MiXCR. This table holds tens of thousands of clones, more than 20% found once. All patients reached thyroid surgery having received no treatment beforehand. J is TRBJ2-1 and V is TRBV5-5; D gene ambiguous. This sequence originates from a female donor with papillary thyroid cancer or a benign thyroid nodule (not recorded which). Some clones in this sample may be carry-over from other donors' samples. The specimen sequenced was adjacent normal tissue. In nucleotides, the CDR3 is TGTGCCAGCAGTCGAGACGGTACCTCCTACAATGAGCAGTTCTTC. Its translation is CASSRDGTSYNEQFF.